These 18 T cell receptor beta chains share one sample of origin, sequenced in a study of early T cells in non-severe SARS-CoV-2 infection. One entry per CDR3 protein, called by TCRdb with MiXCR from the 5' RACE reads. The sample lists approximately 64,000 distinct CDR3 sequences, 20% to 25% seen once, with about 15% in the top ten. The sequencing here drew on whole blood, taken at baseline. The receptor set was obtained from an adult who was a healthcare worker with PCR-confirmed SARS-CoV-2 infection or an uninfected control (not recorded which).

The V call is TRBV3-1, the J call TRBJ2-2; D possibly corresponds to TRBD1 (6 bases). V was cut by 4 bases and J by 3 bases, with 12 bases left in between. In germline, CDR1 is LGHDT, CDR2 YNNKEL (reference sequence). This CDR3 is 15 amino acids long. As DNA, the CDR3 is TGTGCCAGCAGCCTTCAAGGACAGCACACCGGGGAGCTGTTTTTT. Translated: CASSLQGQHTGELFF.

The genes are TRBV2 and TRBJ2-3; 7 nucleotides agree with TRBD2. CDR1 and CDR2 (germline): SNHLY, FYNNEI. The V segment lost 10 bases and the J segment 2 bases; nucleotides outside the gene matches: 9. This CDR3 spans 14 amino acids. The CDR3 DNA is TGTGCCACCCATGGGGGGGATCTCACAGATACGCAGTATTTT. Amino acids: CATHGGDLTDTQYF.

The chain has TRBV7-9 and TRBJ1-1; D is unclear. Looked up from germline, CDR1 is SEHNR and CDR2 is FQNEAQ (reference sequence). The V and J ends lost 0 bases and 1 base respectively, with 6 bases between them. The CDR3 extends over 14 amino acids. Here the CDR3 reads CASSLASPNTEAFF. As DNA, the CDR3 is TGTGCCAGCAGCTTAGCTAGCCCGAACACTGAAGCTTTCTTT.

This clonotype turned up a few times. This chain uses TRBV13 with TRBJ2-7; 12 bases agree with TRBD1. J was trimmed by 4 bases and V by 8 bases; bases with no gene match: 6. CDR3 length equals 14 residues. Germline CDR1 reads PRHDT; CDR2 reads FYEKMQ (reference sequence). CDR3 region: CASAPGQGAYEQYF. The CDR3 DNA sequence: TGTGCCAGCGCACCGGGACAGGGGGCTTACGAGCAGTACTTC.

This clonotype was counted between two and nine times. The rearrangement joins TRBV6-5 to TRBJ1-1; D gene unclear. The CDR3 loop spans 14 amino acids. CDR1 is MNHEY and CDR2 is SVGAGI in the germline V gene. Trimming removed 2 bases at V and 4 bases at J, with 11 bases between. The DNA of the CDR3 is TGTGCCAGCAGTTACCAAGAGGTGACCACTGAAGCTTTCTTT. Translation gives CASSYQEVTTEAFF.

As for this clonotype: No conserved phenylalanine or tryptophan is present at the end of the CDR3, so a read error is the likely explanation. The V call is TRBV20-1, the J call TRBJ2-2; maybe TRBD2 (5 bases). The CDR3 contains 16 residues. The V end was cut by 0 bases, the J end by 1 base, with 12 bases between. Germline V gives CDR1 DFQATT, CDR2 SNEGSKA (reference sequence). CDR3 residues: CSARDPRRGNTGELFS. The CDR3 DNA reads TGCAGTGCTAGAGATCCTCGACGGGGGAACACCGGGGAGCTGTTTTCT.

This clonotype has only a few counts. The J gene is TRBJ2-5, the V gene TRBV20-1; D is perhaps TRBD2 (6 bases). Germline assignment: CDR1 DFQATT and CDR2 SNEGSKA (reference sequence). Trimming left V 3 bases short and J 4 bases short, with 15 bases between. The CDR3 runs 14 residues. The chain's CDR3 is CSASAGGAGETQYF. The CDR3 DNA reads TGCAGTGCTAGTGCAGGCGGGGCGGGAGAGACCCAGTACTTC.

The chain is built from TRBV29-1 and TRBJ1-1; possible D gene TRBD1, 6 bases. V gave up 2 bases and J gave up 5 bases, with 12 bases separating them. Germline CDR1 and CDR2: SQVTM and ANQGSEA. The CDR3 extends over 13 amino acids. The CDR3 region is CSVERGAWTEAFF. CDR3 bases: TGCAGCGTTGAACGGGGGGCGTGGACTGAAGCTTTCTTT.

CDR3 loop: CASSRTINYGYTF. The CDR3 DNA reads as TGTGCCAGCAGCCGCACGATTAACTATGGCTACACCTTC. The chain is built from TRBV7-2 and TRBJ1-2; D ambiguous. Germline lookup yields CDR1 SGHTA and CDR2 FQGNSA. This CDR3 has 13 residues. Trimming removed 5 bases at V and 1 base at J, with 8 bases between.

This clonotype has just a few counts. This chain uses TRBV29-1 with TRBJ1-1; D is undetermined. The ends were cut back, 4 bases at V and 1 base at J, with 7 bases in the middle. The CDR3 is 12 residues long. The V gene's germline CDR1 is SQVTM and CDR2 ANQGSEA. CDR3 sequence reads: CSVVYGNTEAFF. The DNA of the CDR3 is TGCAGCGTTGTCTACGGGAACACTGAAGCTTTCTTT.

This chain links TRBV6-5 with TRBJ2-3; 9 bases agree with TRBD2. CDR1 and CDR2 (germline): MNHEY, SVGAGI. The J segment lost 4 bases and the V segment lost 2 bases, leaving 1 base of the junction unmatched. CDR3 length equals 14 residues. This CDR3 is CASSYGGGADTQYF. As DNA, the CDR3 is TGTGCCAGCAGTTACGGCGGGGGGGCAGATACGCAGTATTTT.

The CDR3 nucleotides are TGTGCCAGCAGTCAAGACGGTACTACCTATGGCTACACCTTC. It yields the protein CASSQDGTTYGYTF. V is TRBV12-3 or TRBV12-4 and J is TRBJ1-2; D call uncertain. CDR3 length: 14 amino acids. V dropped 5 bases and J dropped 4 bases, with 14 bases sitting between them.

V is TRBV5-5 and J is TRBJ2-6; D gene ambiguous. This CDR3 has 15 amino acids. The germline V and J ends were trimmed by 3 bases and 0 bases, with 7 bases remaining between them. Looked up from germline, CDR1 is SGHKS and CDR2 is YYEKEE (reference sequence). CDR3 in DNA: TGTGCCAGCAGCTACGGGCTCTCTGGGGCCAACGTCCTGACTTTC. Protein sequence: CASSYGLSGANVLTF.

This clonotype was observed a few times. The gene calls are TRBV7-9 and TRBJ1-1; no clear D. The CDR3 consists of 11 residues. V was pared by 8 bases and J by 6 bases, with 10 bases between. In germline, CDR1 is SEHNR, CDR2 FQNEAQ (reference sequence). CDR3 protein: CASSNLAEAFF. CDR3 DNA sequence: TGTGCCAGCTCGAACCTGGCTGAAGCTTTCTTT.

The chain joins TRBV29-1 to TRBJ2-3; D gene uncertain. This CDR3 has 12 amino acids. The germline V and J ends were trimmed by 2 bases and 2 bases, with 5 bases remaining between them. CDR1 is SQVTM and CDR2 is ANQGSEA in the germline V gene. The CDR3 DNA follows: TGCAGCGTTGAACCATCCACAGATACGCAGTATTTT. This sequence encodes CSVEPSTDTQYF.

This clonotype was recorded a few times. The chain is built from TRBV12-3 or TRBV12-4 and TRBJ2-1, with 11 positions matching TRBD2. Trimming cost V 3 bases and J 9 bases; bases outside gene matches: 7. This CDR3 contains 15 residues. This chain's CDR3 is CASSFVSGGAGEQFF. CDR3 DNA sequence: TGTGCCAGCAGTTTTGTTAGCGGGGGGGCCGGTGAGCAGTTCTTC.

This clonotype was seen only a few times. The chain uses TRBV12-3 or TRBV12-4 and TRBJ1-6; the D is unclear. This CDR3 is 14 amino acids long. Trimming shortened V by 6 bases and J by 0 bases, and 6 bases separated the two germline ends. In nucleotides, the CDR3 is TGTGCCAGCAGCCTAAGCTCCTATAATTCACCCCTCCACTTT. Translation: CASSLSSYNSPLHF.

Only a few counts were recorded for this clonotype. The rearrangement uses TRBV5-1 and TRBJ2-7, with D possibly TRBD1 on 6 matching bases. V was pared by 5 bases and J by 7 bases, with 10 bases between. In germline, CDR1 is SGHRS, CDR2 YFSETQ. The CDR3 contains 11 residues. The CDR3, as DNA: TGCGCCAGCAGGGGGGCGACTGAGCAGTACTTC. Translated, it gives CASRGATEQYF.